This TCR beta chain was captured by sequencing in a study of T-cell reconstitution after alpha-beta-depleted transplantation in children (dated by TCRdb to 2016 to 2017). Concerning the study at large: Using TCR repertoire profiling, the study followed T-cell immune reconstitution in a quantitative way in children after TCRalphabeta/CD19-depleted allogeneic hematopoietic cell transplantation.

The library was made by PCR. The listed sequencing device is Illumina HiSeq 2500. TCR libraries were prepared with molecular barcoding, using unique molecular identifiers to normalize TCRbeta repertoire quantification. TCRdb took the public reads, trimmed them with fastp at Q25, ran MiXCR for clone calling and kept in-frame beta chains. Each entry merges the rows of one CDR3 protein and shows their most common DNA and genes. For this sample there are 450,000 to 700,000 distinct CDR3 sequences; 27% appear just once. The ten largest clones add up to 30% to 45% of the sample. The intended sense of this specimen's treatment or condition label: allogeneic hematopoietic cell transplantation with graft depleted of TCRalphabeta T cells and CD19 B cells. TCRalphabeta/CD19-depleted allogeneic hematopoietic cell grafts were given to the transplant recipients, all of whom were children. Measured from the cysteine to the phenylalanine, the CDR3 is 17 residues long. Only the CDR3 part of the read is kept: 51 bases, read in frame from the first base. CDR1 and CDR2, per the germline V gene, are SGHRS and YFSETQ. Trimming removed 0 bases from V and 6 bases from J; the gene matches leave 10 bases unexplained.

To note about this clonotype: Its antigen target is currently unknown. Base qualities were left out, and no much larger clone turns up one base away.

What the research found in general, with its limitations: Over subsequent months, a decline in hyperexpanded clone frequencies was noted, and after one year, T-cell counts and TCRbeta diversity were mostly ascribed to newly produced T cells. In some patients, the high TCRbeta diversity seen at day 60 was put down to recipient T cells and intrathymic progenitors that had survived conditioning. The apparently early recovery of alphabetaT-cell counts about two months after transplant reportedly depended on only several hundred rapidly expanded clones that came from non-depleted graft cells.

The sequence was collected from a boy under two years old with Wiskott-Aldrich syndrome, due to receive a stem cell transplant. The sequence is built from TRBV5-1 and TRBJ2-1, with TRBD2 matching 9 junction bases. Sequences were derived from PBMCs, sampled before TCRalphabeta/CD19-depleted stem cell transplant. At the DNA level, the sequence is TGCGCCAGCAGCTTGGAGAATAGCGGGAGAAAAGTCAATGAGCAGTTCTTC. It is translated as CASSLENSGRKVNEQFF.